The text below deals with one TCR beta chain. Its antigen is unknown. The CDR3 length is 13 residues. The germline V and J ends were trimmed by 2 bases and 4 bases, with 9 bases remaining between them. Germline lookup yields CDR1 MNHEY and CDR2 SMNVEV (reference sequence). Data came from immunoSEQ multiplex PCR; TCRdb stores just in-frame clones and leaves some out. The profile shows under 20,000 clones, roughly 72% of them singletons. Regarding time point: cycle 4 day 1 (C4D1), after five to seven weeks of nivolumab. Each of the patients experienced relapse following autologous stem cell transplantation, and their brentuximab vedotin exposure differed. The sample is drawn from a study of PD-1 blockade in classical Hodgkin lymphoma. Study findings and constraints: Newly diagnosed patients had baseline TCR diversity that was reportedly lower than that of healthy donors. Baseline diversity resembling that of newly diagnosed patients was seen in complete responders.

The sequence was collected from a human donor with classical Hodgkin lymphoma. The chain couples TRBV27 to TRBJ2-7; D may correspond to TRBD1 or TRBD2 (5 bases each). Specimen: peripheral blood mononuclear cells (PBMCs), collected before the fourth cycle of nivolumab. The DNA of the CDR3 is TGTGCCAGCAGTTTAGGGACCGTATACGAGCAGTACTTC. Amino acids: CASSLGTVYEQYF.